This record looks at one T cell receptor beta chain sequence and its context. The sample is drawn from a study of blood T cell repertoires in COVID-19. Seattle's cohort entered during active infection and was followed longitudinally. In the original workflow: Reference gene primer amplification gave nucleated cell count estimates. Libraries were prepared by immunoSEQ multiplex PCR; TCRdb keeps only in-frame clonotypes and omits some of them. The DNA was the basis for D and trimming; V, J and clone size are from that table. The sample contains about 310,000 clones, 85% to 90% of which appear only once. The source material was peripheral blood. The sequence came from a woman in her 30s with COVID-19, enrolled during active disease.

Written as DNA, the CDR3 is TGTGCCAGCAGCTTAGTGCTAATGAACACTGAAGCTTTCTTT. Protein product: CASSLVLMNTEAFF. The chain uses TRBV7-2 and TRBJ1-1; D not resolved. V dropped 1 base and J dropped 0 bases, with 6 bases sitting between them. There are 14 residues in the CDR3. Germline values: CDR1 SGHTA, CDR2 FQGNSA.